This T cell receptor (beta chain) comes out of a study of beta chain features in type 1 diabetes. Regarding the study as a whole: Although PCR might favor shorter templates, it would do so equally in patients and controls. Researchers report that Type 1 diabetes patients had moderately but significantly shorter TCRB CDR3s across all four CD4+ subsets.

About this clone: Its matching antigen is unknown.

The CDR3 sequence is 14 residues long. J was trimmed by 2 bases and V by 5 bases; bases with no gene match: 5. Per the germline V gene, CDR1 is SGHAT and CDR2 is FQNNGV. The isolated RNA, all of it, was reverse transcribed, so expressed TCRB transcripts were what got sequenced. Profiling relied on immunoSEQ multiplex PCR, and the TCRdb table lists in-frame clones only, not all of them. The data hold some 160,000 clones, with just over 8% observed a single time. The receptor was derived from a young woman with type 1 diabetes. J is TRBJ2-7 and V is TRBV11-2; 8 bases align to TRBD1. Source material: central memory CD4+ T cells from blood. The CDR3 DNA follows: TGTGCCAGCAGCATTCAACAGGGGGCCTACGAGCAGTACTTC. It specifies CASSIQQGAYEQYF.